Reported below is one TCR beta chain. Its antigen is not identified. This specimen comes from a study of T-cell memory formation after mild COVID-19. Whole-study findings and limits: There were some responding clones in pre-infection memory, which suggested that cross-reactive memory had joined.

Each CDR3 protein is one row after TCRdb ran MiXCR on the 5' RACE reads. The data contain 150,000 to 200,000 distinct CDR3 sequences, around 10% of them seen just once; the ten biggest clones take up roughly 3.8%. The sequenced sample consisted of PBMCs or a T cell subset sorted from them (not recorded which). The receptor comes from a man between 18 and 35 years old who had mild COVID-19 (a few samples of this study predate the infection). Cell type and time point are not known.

The CDR3 nucleotides are TGTGCCAGCAGTTATAGACGGAACACTGAAGCTTTCTTT. Translating gives CASSYRRNTEAFF. The chain recombines TRBV6-5 with TRBJ1-1; D gene unclear. The germline CDR1 and CDR2 sequences are MNHEY and SVGAGI. V lost 3 bases and J 1 base, leaving 6 bases between the germline ends. The CDR3 has 13 residues.